These 22 T cell receptor beta chains were all obtained from the same sample, sequenced in a study of CD8 T cells in Susac syndrome. RNA, at about 0.45 to 1 ug, was reverse transcribed with random hexamers. MiXCR, applied by TCRdb to the immunoSEQ multiplex PCR reads, yields one record per CDR3 protein. The table includes around 80,000 distinct CDR3 sequences, about 95% detected once. The source material was CD8+ T cells from PBMCs. The origin of the receptors is a human donor with Susac syndrome.

In regard to this clonotype: Sequence at one end of the junction differs from germline and may be a read error. DNA of the CDR3: TGTGCCAGCAGCCAAGATTATCCGACAGGGTTT. Protein sequence: CASSQDYPTGF. This chain connects TRBV14 to TRBJ2-3, with 7 bases lining up with TRBD1. CDR3 length: 11 amino acids. Germline lookup yields CDR1 SGHDN and CDR2 FVKESK.

In its sample, this clonotype was seen once. The V call is TRBV20-1, the J call TRBJ2-3; D may correspond to TRBD1 or TRBD2 (5 bases each). With 1 base removed from V and 0 bases from J, the gap between germline ends came to 20 bases. Germline CDR1 reads DFQATT; CDR2 reads SNEGSKA (reference sequence). The CDR3 sequence is 18 residues long. CDR3 in amino acids: CSARAAGGSVGSTDTQYF. The CDR3 region has the DNA TGCAGTGCTAGAGCCGCTGGGGGTAGCGTGGGGAGCACAGATACGCAGTATTTT.

V is TRBV7-6 and J is TRBJ2-5, with 10 bases aligning to TRBD1. The V segment lost 4 bases and the J segment 0 bases; nucleotides outside the gene matches: 11. The CDR3 covers 18 residues. Germline CDR1 and CDR2: SGHVS and FNYEAQ. The CDR3: CASSSGDGQGGHQETQYF. DNA of the CDR3: TGTGCCAGCAGCTCGGGAGACGGACAGGGGGGTCACCAAGAGACCCAGTACTTC.

This clonotype came up once. This chain's CDR3 is CASSGKRGSTDTQYF. The CDR3 nucleotides are TGTGCCAGCAGCGGCAAGCGGGGGAGCACAGATACGCAGTATTTT. The chain joins TRBV3-1 to TRBJ2-3; 8 nucleotides align to TRBD2. V trimming: 5 bases; J trimming: 0 bases; junction bases outside the gene matches: 4. Germline V gene data show CDR1 as LGHDT and CDR2 as YNNKEL (reference sequence). This CDR3 is 15 amino acids long.

The CDR3 reads CASSYGPRDSNYEQYF. CDR3 coding DNA: TGTGCCAGCAGTTACGGGCCCCGGGACTCCAACTACGAGCAGTACTTC. The chain uses TRBV6-2 or TRBV6-3 and TRBJ2-7, with D tentatively TRBD2 (6 bases). V gave up 2 bases and J gave up 3 bases, with 17 bases separating them. This CDR3 contains 16 residues. Germline V gene data show CDR1 as MNHEY and CDR2 as SVGEGT.

The gene calls are TRBV20-1 and TRBJ2-7, with D tentatively TRBD1 (5 bases). The V gene's germline CDR1 is DFQATT and CDR2 SNEGSKA (reference sequence). The CDR3 totals 16 residues. V lost 4 bases to trimming and J lost 3 bases, with 22 bases between them. The CDR3 reads CSATPVGRTNFYEQYF. CDR3 DNA sequence: TGCAGTGCTACCCCCGTGGGGCGAACTAATTTCTACGAGCAGTACTTC.

The chain has TRBV12-3 or TRBV12-4 and TRBJ2-6, with 8 bases lining up with TRBD1. J was trimmed by 0 bases and V by 3 bases; bases with no gene match: 7. CDR3 length: 18 amino acids. CDR3 in amino acids: CASSFGGTGSSGANVLTF. In nucleotides, the CDR3 is TGTGCCAGCAGTTTTGGTGGGACAGGTAGCTCTGGGGCCAACGTCCTGACTTTC.

The chain joins TRBV5-1 to TRBJ2-7; no clear D gene. Germline V gene data show CDR1 as SGHRS and CDR2 as YFSETQ. The CDR3 spans 14 residues. Trimming stripped 0 bases from V and 0 bases from J, with 7 bases between. CDR3 loop: CASSLAGYSYEQYF. The DNA of the CDR3 is TGCGCCAGCAGCTTGGCAGGCTACTCCTACGAGCAGTACTTC.

J is TRBJ2-1 and V is TRBV20-1; D may be TRBD2 (6 bases). V lost 4 bases to trimming and J lost 5 bases, with 6 bases between them. CDR1 is DFQATT, CDR2 SNEGSKA, per germline (reference sequence). The CDR3 has 11 amino acids. The CDR3 sequence is CSAKRDNEQFF. As DNA, the CDR3 is TGCAGTGCTAAGCGGGACAATGAGCAGTTCTTC.

The chain is built from TRBV6-5 and TRBJ2-5, with TRBD2 matching over 9 bases. Germline CDR1 reads MNHEY; CDR2 reads SVGAGI. V lost 2 bases, J lost 5 bases, and 9 bases stayed unmatched. The CDR3 sequence is 16 residues long. The DNA for the CDR3 is TGTGCCAGCAGTTACACAGAGGGACTAGCATACGAGACCCAGTACTTC. As protein: CASSYTEGLAYETQYF.

J is TRBJ1-1 and V is TRBV7-6; tentative D call: TRBD1 (5 bases). CDR1 and CDR2 (germline): SGHVS, FNYEAQ. The CDR3 runs to 17 residues. The V end lost 5 bases, the J end lost 4 bases, and 23 bases lay between the germline ends. CDR3: CASSPTPGTPGGTEAFF. CDR3 DNA: TGTGCCAGCAGCCCTACCCCCGGGACCCCAGGCGGCACTGAAGCTTTCTTT.

The gene calls are TRBV27 and TRBJ2-6; D gene unclear. The CDR3 runs to 16 residues. CDR1 is MNHEY and CDR2 is SMNVEV in the germline V gene (reference sequence). V was trimmed by 4 bases and J by 0 bases, leaving 10 bases between them. CDR3 residues: CASSSISPSGANVLTF. The CDR3 bases are TGTGCCAGCAGTTCAATATCCCCCTCTGGGGCCAACGTCCTGACTTTC.

This chain uses TRBV4-2 with TRBJ1-1; a possible D gene is TRBD1 (5 bases). V lost 0 bases and J 5 bases, leaving 13 bases between the germline ends. This CDR3 contains 15 residues. Germline assignment: CDR1 LGHNA and CDR2 YNFKEQ. The chain's CDR3 is CASSQEAQARTEAFF. Written as DNA, the CDR3 is TGTGCCAGCAGCCAAGAAGCACAGGCGAGGACTGAAGCTTTCTTT.

The chain is built from TRBV19 and TRBJ1-5; D gene unclear. Deletions cut 3 bases from V and 2 bases from J, with 14 bases between. The CDR3 covers 16 residues. Germline assignment: CDR1 LNHDA and CDR2 SQIVND (reference sequence). The CDR3 sequence: CASSIWAPKGNQPQHF. CDR3 DNA: TGTGCCAGTAGTATCTGGGCCCCCAAGGGCAATCAGCCCCAGCATTTT.

This chain uses TRBV27 with TRBJ2-7, with 11 bases that match TRBD2. The ends lost 5 bases at V and 2 bases at J; junction bases unmatched: 5. The germline gives CDR1 MNHEY, CDR2 SMNVEV (reference sequence). CDR3 size: 15 residues. CDR3 bases: TGTGCCAGCAGTCCGCCACTAGCGGGGGCCTACGAGCAGTACTTC. Protein sequence: CASSPPLAGAYEQYF.

This rearrangement joins TRBV20-1 to TRBJ2-3; no clear D. Trimming stripped 0 bases from V and 3 bases from J, with 10 bases between. The CDR3 covers 14 residues. The germline V gene has CDR1 DFQATT and CDR2 SNEGSKA (reference sequence). In DNA form, the CDR3 reads TGCAGTGCTAGAGACCCAGTACGAACAGATACGCAGTATTTT. Translating it yields CSARDPVRTDTQYF.

The chain carries TRBV19 and TRBJ1-1, with D unresolved. The germline gives CDR1 LNHDA, CDR2 SQIVND (reference sequence). V lost 1 base and J 1 base, leaving 13 bases between the germline ends. The CDR3 has 16 amino acids. CDR3 residues: CASSIGRGDPNTEAFF. The CDR3 DNA follows: TGTGCCAGTAGTATAGGCCGGGGAGACCCGAACACTGAAGCTTTCTTT.

The chain employs TRBV24-1 and TRBJ2-7; weak D call: TRBD2 (5 bases). Germline V lookup: CDR1 KGHDR, CDR2 SFDVKD. The CDR3 contains 13 residues. V dropped 7 bases and J dropped 4 bases, with 13 bases sitting between them. The CDR3 nucleotides read TGTGCCACCAGCGCTCGATCGGGATACGAGCAGTACTTC. Translated: CATSARSGYEQYF.

The chain employs TRBV20-1 and TRBJ1-2; no firm D call. Germline V gene lookup returns CDR1 DFQATT and CDR2 SNEGSKA (reference sequence). The CDR3 has 13 amino acids. This CDR3 reads CRVDTLINYGYTF. CDR3 in DNA: TGCAGAGTCGACACCCTCATTAACTATGGCTACACCTTC.

This clonotype was observed once. The chain's CDR3 is CASSLGDGGEQFF. As DNA, the CDR3 is TGTGCCAGCAGCTTAGGTGACGGTGGCGAGCAGTTCTTC. The chain carries TRBV11-2 and TRBJ2-1; no clear D gene. Germline lookup yields CDR1 SGHAT and CDR2 FQNNGV. This CDR3 is built from 13 residues. Trimming stripped 1 base from V and 10 bases from J, with 11 bases between.

This chain joins TRBV30 and TRBJ1-1; TRBD1 matches at 7 bases. J was trimmed by 0 bases and V by 2 bases; bases with no gene match: 3. The CDR3 runs 14 residues. The V gene's germline CDR1 is GTSNPN and CDR2 SVGIG (reference sequence). The CDR3 reads CAWSYRGMNTEAFF. CDR3 in DNA: TGTGCCTGGAGTTACAGGGGAATGAACACTGAAGCTTTCTTT.

The rearrangement uses TRBV5-1 and TRBJ2-2; maybe TRBD2 (5 bases). Trimming cost V 5 bases and J 5 bases, with 28 bases left between them. Germline V gene sequence: CDR1 SGHRS, CDR2 YFSETQ. CDR3 length: 19 residues. Here the CDR3 reads CASSYGPEVPVEGTGELFF. The CDR3 nucleotides are TGCGCCAGCAGTTACGGACCCGAGGTGCCGGTCGAGGGAACCGGGGAGCTGTTTTTT.